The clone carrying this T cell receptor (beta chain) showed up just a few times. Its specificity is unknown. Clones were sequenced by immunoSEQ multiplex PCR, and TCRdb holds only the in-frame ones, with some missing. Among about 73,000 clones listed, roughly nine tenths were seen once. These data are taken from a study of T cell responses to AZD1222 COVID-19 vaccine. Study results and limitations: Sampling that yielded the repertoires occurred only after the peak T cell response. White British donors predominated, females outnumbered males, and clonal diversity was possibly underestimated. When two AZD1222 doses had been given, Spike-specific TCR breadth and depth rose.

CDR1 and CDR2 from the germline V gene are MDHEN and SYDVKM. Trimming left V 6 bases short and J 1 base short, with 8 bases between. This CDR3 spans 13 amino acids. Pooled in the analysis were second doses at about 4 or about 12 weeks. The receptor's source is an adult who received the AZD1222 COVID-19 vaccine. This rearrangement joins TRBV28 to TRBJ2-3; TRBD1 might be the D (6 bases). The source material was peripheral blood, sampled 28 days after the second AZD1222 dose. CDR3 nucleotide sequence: TGTGCCAGCAGATCAGGGGGCACAGATACGCAGTATTTT. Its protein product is CASRSGGTDTQYF.